The next 6 T cell receptor beta chains were all read from a single sample in a study of T cell repertoires in cytomegalovirus infection. These receptors lack a known antigen. TCRdb re-analysed the reads in MiXCR, keeping a single row per CDR3 protein. The sample lists around 200,000 distinct CDR3 sequences, about 40% seen once, with 55% to 60% in the top ten. The starting material was CD8+ T cells from cultured PBMCs, obtained from culture after CMV antigen stimulation. These receptors came from a human donor in good health (CMV status not recorded). Some clones in this sample may be carry-over from other donors' samples.

The chain recombines TRBV7-4 with TRBJ2-4, with D possibly TRBD1 on 5 matching bases. CDR1 is SGHVT, CDR2 SQSDAQ, per germline. The CDR3 covers 12 residues. The germline V and J ends were trimmed by 4 bases and 15 bases, with 16 bases remaining between them. As DNA, the CDR3 is TGTGCCAGCAGCTACCCAGGGAACTCCTCGTACTTC. This codes for CASSYPGNSSYF.

This clonotype has a count of ten or more. At one end the junction does not follow the germline gene, possibly because of a read error. The J gene is TRBJ2-3, the V gene TRBV7-2, with 9 bases lining up with TRBD2. CDR3 length: 16 residues. Germline V CDR1 and CDR2: SGHTA, FQGNSA. Written as DNA, the CDR3 is TGTGCCAGCAGATTAGATTCTAGCGGGAACACAGATACGCAGTATTTT. Translated: CASRLDSSGNTDTQYF.

This chain uses TRBV20-1 with TRBJ2-3; D may be TRBD1 or TRBD2 (5 bases each). Germline loops: CDR1 DFQATT, CDR2 SNEGSKA (reference sequence). The V and J ends lost 0 bases and 6 bases respectively, with 7 bases between them. This CDR3 has 12 amino acids. The CDR3 loop reads CSAREGEDTQYF. CDR3 coding DNA: TGCAGTGCTAGAGAGGGGGAGGATACGCAGTATTTT.

This clonotype occurred many times. The chain joins TRBV5-5 to TRBJ2-3; tentatively, D is TRBD1 (5 bases). The V end lost 3 bases, the J end lost 5 bases, and 16 bases lay between the germline ends. Looked up from germline, CDR1 is SGHKS and CDR2 is YYEKEE (reference sequence). This CDR3 has 15 amino acids. Here the CDR3 reads CASSWGLNYRDTQYF. CDR3 coding DNA: TGTGCCAGCAGCTGGGGCCTAAACTACCGAGATACGCAGTATTTT.

The sample holds a few counts of this clonotype. The V and J genes are TRBV12-3 or TRBV12-4 and TRBJ1-5; D not resolved. There are 13 residues in the CDR3. V was pared by 5 bases and J by 4 bases, with 9 bases between. The chain's CDR3 is CASSPGKNQPQHF. The CDR3, as DNA: TGTGCCAGCAGTCCCGGGAAAAATCAGCCCCAGCATTTT.

The chain employs TRBV7-1 and TRBJ2-4, with D perhaps matching TRBD1 or TRBD2 (5 bases each). TRBV7-1 is an ORF, with its function uncertain. CDR3 length: 14 amino acids. V lost 5 bases and J lost 5, with 13 bases in between. Here the CDR3 reads CASSHNRDQNIQYF. CDR3 DNA: TGTGCCAGCAGCCACAACCGGGACCAAAACATTCAGTACTTC.